This is a list of T cell receptor beta chains from one sample in a study of shared clonotypes between healthy human individuals. TCRdb's table, derived via immunoSEQ multiplex PCR, lists solely in-frame clones and lacks some. Of about 530,000 clones detected, about 95% appear once; the ten largest clones hold about 0.064%. The sample was naive CD4+ T cells sorted from blood. Receptors originate from a woman aged 25 to 39 in good health. Each CDR3 is given with its conserved first and last residue. The D gene is left open where the match is weak. Where a row states a size, it is once, few, many or the class of an expanded clone; other rows omit it.

v_gene	abundance	d_gene	j_gene	CDR3nt	CDR3aa
TRBV28	.	.	TRBJ2-3	TGTGCCAGCAGCTCCGGGGGGCTACAGCTGAATAGCACAGATACGCAGTATTTT	CASSSGGLQLNSTDTQYF
TRBV7-9	.	TRBD1	TRBJ2-7	TGTGCCAGCAGGCCGGACAGGGCCGAGCAGTACTTC	CASRPDRAEQYF
TRBV27	.	.	TRBJ2-5	TGTGCCAGCAGTTTATCGATCACAGACCAAGAGACCCAGTACTTC	CASSLSITDQETQYF
TRBV18	.	.	TRBJ1-3	TGTGCCAGCTCTTCGTTGGACCCAGGATTCTCTGGAAACACCATATATTTT	CASSSLDPGFSGNTIYF
TRBV29-1	few	.	TRBJ1-2	TGCAGCGTAACGGACACTACTAACTATGGCTACACCTTC	CSVTDTTNYGYTF
TRBV5-4	.	TRBD1	TRBJ2-7	TGTGCCAGCAGCACAGCCGGGACAGGGCTCTACGAGCAGTACTTC	CASSTAGTGLYEQYF
TRBV28	once	TRBD1	TRBJ1-5	TGTGCCAGCAGTTTAACAAAGTGGGGACAGGAGAGTTATCAGCCCCAGCATTTT	CASSLTKWGQESYQPQHF
TRBV14	.	.	TRBJ1-1	TGTGCCAGCAGCCAAGCGTACGGGCTCTCCGCTGAAGCTTTCTTT	CASSQAYGLSAEAFF
TRBV14	.	TRBD2	TRBJ2-2	TGTGCCAGCAGCCTCTACCGACTAGCGACGAACACCGGGGAGCTGTTTTTT	CASSLYRLATNTGELFF
TRBV7-9	.	.	TRBJ1-5	TGTGCCAGCAGCTCCACCGGACACCGAGGGGATCAGCCCCAGCATTTT	CASSSTGHRGDQPQHF
TRBV28	.	.	TRBJ1-4	TGTGCCAGCAGTACCGGGACAATAGATGAAAAACTGTTTTTT	CASSTGTIDEKLFF
TRBV2	.	TRBD2	TRBJ2-1	TGTGCCAGCAGTGAACGGCTAGCGGGAGGCTATGACGGGAATGAGCAGTTCTTC	CASSERLAGGYDGNEQFF
TRBV27	.	.	TRBJ1-5	TGTGCCAGCAGTCCACGGCCCGGGGCTCAGCCCCAGCATTTT	CASSPRPGAQPQHF
TRBV15	once	.	TRBJ1-5	TGTGCCACCAGCAGAGATGGACGAGGATATAGCAATCAGCCCCAGCATTTT	CATSRDGRGYSNQPQHF
TRBV28	.	TRBD2	TRBJ2-1	TGTGCCAGCAGTTCGTGGGAGGGCCCTCCGGGCAATGAGCAGTTCTTC	CASSSWEGPPGNEQFF
TRBV6-5	.	.	TRBJ2-2	TGTGCCAGCAGTTATAGCGGCAGTAGGACCACCGGGGAGCTGTTTTTT	CASSYSGSRTTGELFF
TRBV11-2	.	TRBD2	TRBJ2-3	TGTGCCAGCAGTCGGACTAGCGGGGGACTAAGCACAGATACGCAGTATTTT	CASSRTSGGLSTDTQYF
TRBV10-3	.	TRBD1	TRBJ2-7	TGTGCCATCAGTGATAAACCGGGACAGAGCTACGAGCAGTACTTC	CAISDKPGQSYEQYF
TRBV7-9	.	TRBD2	TRBJ2-7	TGTGCCAGCAGCACCCCGGGACTAGGATCTGAGCAGTACTTC	CASSTPGLGSEQYF
TRBV11-1	.	TRBD1	TRBJ2-7	TGTGCCAGCAGCTTGAGACAGGGGGCAGTTTACGAGCAGTACTTC	CASSLRQGAVYEQYF
TRBV11-3	.	.	TRBJ2-7	TGTGCCAGCAGCTTAGGCGGGACCTCCTACGAGCAGTACTTC	CASSLGGTSYEQYF
TRBV29-1	.	.	TRBJ2-1	TGCAGCGTGGGCCCTGATACAACTGACAATGAGCAGTTCTTC	CSVGPDTTDNEQFF
TRBV28	.	.	TRBJ2-5	TGTGCCAGCAGTACCATTAAGACCCAGTACTTC	CASSTIKTQYF
TRBV25-1	.	.	TRBJ2-1	TGTGCCAGCAGCCCTCGGCAGGGAGGAAATGAGCAGTTCTTC	CASSPRQGGNEQFF
TRBV6-1	.	TRBD1	TRBJ1-1	TGTGCCAGCACTGTGACAGGGGGCTGGGCTTTCTTT	CASTVTGGWAFF
TRBV6-1	.	.	TRBJ1-4	TGTGCCAGCAGTGAAGGGACATCCACTAATGAAAAACTGTTTTTT	CASSEGTSTNEKLFF
TRBV7-2	.	.	TRBJ2-1	TGTGCCAGCAGCACCTATTATGAGCAGTTCTTC	CASSTYYEQFF
TRBV4-1	.	TRBD2	TRBJ2-1	TGCGCCAGCAGCCTGGGACTAGCGGGAGTAGGGGTGCAGTTCTTC	CASSLGLAGVGVQFF
TRBV27	.	TRBD1	TRBJ2-7	TGTGCCAGCAGTCCCGGGACAGTCGTCTACGAGCAGTACTTC	CASSPGTVVYEQYF
TRBV14	.	.	TRBJ2-7	TGTGCCAGCAGCCCCCAGGGCGCAGGGACTTACGAGCAGTACTTC	CASSPQGAGTYEQYF
TRBV28	.	TRBD2	TRBJ2-1	TGTGCCAGCAGTTTCTTCCGGGCGGGAGGGCCCTACAATGAGCAGTTCTTC	CASSFFRAGGPYNEQFF
TRBV7-9	few	TRBD2	TRBJ2-7	TGTGCCAGCAGCTCCTCTAGCGGTACCTACGAGCAGTACTTC	CASSSSSGTYEQYF
TRBV20-1	.	.	TRBJ2-3	TGCAGTGTTAGAATCGTTGATACGCAGTATTTT	CSVRIVDTQYF
TRBV6-5	.	.	TRBJ2-4	TGTGCCAGCTCGTTGGGGAACATTCAGTACTTC	CASSLGNIQYF
TRBV20-1	.	.	TRBJ2-7	TGCAGTGCTAGTTTCTTGGGCGAGCAGTACTTC	CSASFLGEQYF
TRBV27	.	.	TRBJ1-1	TGTGCCAGCACTGATGGAGGGACTGAAGCTTTCTTT	CASTDGGTEAFF
TRBV28	.	.	TRBJ1-5	TGTGCCAGCAGCCCCAACCCGTCGCAGCCCCAGCATTTT	CASSPNPSQPQHF
TRBV6-6	.	TRBD2	TRBJ2-2	TGTGCCAGCAGACTAGGACTAGCGGGAGCCACCGGGGAGCTGTTTTTT	CASRLGLAGATGELFF
TRBV7-9	.	TRBD1	TRBJ2-7	TGTGCCAGCAGCTTACCGGGACAGGGTTCGGGAGAGCAGTACTTC	CASSLPGQGSGEQYF
TRBV7-9	.	TRBD1	TRBJ2-7	TGTGCCAGAACGAAGAGCCGGGACAGAGGCTTCTACGAGCAGTACTTC	CARTKSRDRGFYEQYF